These 19 T cell receptor beta chains originate from one sample sequenced in a study of blood T cell repertoires in COVID-19. Some clones are missing from TCRdb's copy, which holds only in-frame ones; the method was immunoSEQ multiplex PCR. The sample lists 15,000 to 20,000 clones, about 90% seen once, with approximately 4.3% in the top ten. Input material: peripheral blood. Receptors originate from a man aged 60 to 75 with active COVID-19.

The chain employs TRBV15 and TRBJ1-2, with D unclear. With 0 bases removed from V and 5 bases from J, the gap between germline ends came to 13 bases. Germline loops: CDR1 LNHNV, CDR2 YYDKDF (reference sequence). The CDR3 spans 15 residues. CDR3 sequence (DNA): TGTGCCACCAGCAGAGATGAGGCCCCCAATTATGGCTACACCTTC. Its protein is CATSRDEAPNYGYTF.

The rearrangement links TRBV12-5 to TRBJ1-1; D might be TRBD1 (5 bases). The CDR3 length is 16 residues. Germline lookup yields CDR1 LGHNT and CDR2 FRNRAP. V lost 0 bases and J 1 base, leaving 12 bases between the germline ends. CDR3 sequence reads: CASGLVRPGGNTEAFF. As DNA, the CDR3 is TGTGCTAGTGGTTTGGTACGGCCGGGGGGGAACACTGAAGCTTTCTTT.

This chain links TRBV12-3 or TRBV12-4 with TRBJ1-5; D perhaps matches TRBD1 (5 bases). This CDR3 spans 13 amino acids. V was trimmed by 4 bases and J by 5 bases, leaving 9 bases between them. The CDR3 loop reads CASSSTGYQPQHF. Written as DNA, the CDR3 is TGTGCCAGCAGTTCTACAGGTTATCAGCCCCAGCATTTT.

The rearrangement uses TRBV2 and TRBJ2-5, with 7 bases fitting TRBD1. The trim removed 4 bases at V and 5 bases at J, leaving 10 bases unmatched. Germline values: CDR1 SNHLY, CDR2 FYNNEI. The CDR3 totals 15 residues. This CDR3 reads CASSVLTGVMETQYF. The CDR3 coding sequence is TGTGCCAGCAGTGTCCTAACAGGGGTTATGGAGACCCAGTACTTC.

V gene TRBV11-3 combines with J gene TRBJ2-3, with 16 bases fitting TRBD2. Trimming removed 5 bases from V and 4 bases from J; junction bases left unmatched: 9. Per germline, CDR1 SGHNT and CDR2 YENEEA. The CDR3 runs to 18 residues. The CDR3 sequence: CASSPGTSGGVGADTQYF. DNA of the CDR3: TGTGCCAGCAGCCCAGGGACTAGCGGGGGGGTTGGCGCAGATACGCAGTATTTT.

This chain connects TRBV6-5 to TRBJ2-4, with 15 bases identical to TRBD2. The CDR3 runs to 16 residues. V was pared by 2 bases and J by 4 bases, with 0 bases of the junction left unmatched. The germline V gene has CDR1 MNHEY and CDR2 SVGAGI. CDR3 DNA: TGTGCCAGCAGTTACGGACTAGCGGGGGGGAAAAACATTCAGTACTTC. Its translation is CASSYGLAGGKNIQYF.

The chain couples TRBV7-2 to TRBJ2-7, with TRBD1 matching 8 bases. Germline V gives CDR1 SGHTA, CDR2 FQGNSA. The CDR3 loop spans 14 amino acids. Trimming removed 4 bases from V and 2 bases from J; junction bases left unmatched: 4. The CDR3 DNA sequence: TGTGCCAGCAGCTCCCGGACAGGGCCCTACGAGCAGTACGTC. Its protein product is CASSSRTGPYEQYV.

In this sample, this clone is medium-sized. The chain joins TRBV7-4 to TRBJ1-3; D perhaps matches TRBD1 (5 bases). This CDR3 comprises 15 residues. Per germline, CDR1 SGHVT and CDR2 SQSDAQ. Trimming stripped 5 bases from V and 0 bases from J, with 11 bases between. The CDR3 nucleotides read TGTGCCAGCAGCCTTGACAGCCGCTCTGGAAACACCATATATTTT. Its protein is CASSLDSRSGNTIYF.

V is TRBV6-4 and J is TRBJ2-3; 10 bases line up with TRBD2. This CDR3 has 14 amino acids. V was pared by 2 bases and J by 4 bases, with 0 bases of the junction left unmatched. The germline CDR1 and CDR2 sequences are MRHNA and SNTAGT. In DNA, the CDR3 is TGTGCCAGCAGTGACGGGACTAGCGCAGATACGCAGTATTTT. Protein: CASSDGTSADTQYF.

This chain links TRBV25-1 with TRBJ1-3, with a possible D match to TRBD1 (5 bases). CDR1 is MGHDK and CDR2 is SYGVNS in the germline V gene. Trimming shortened V by 2 bases and J by 2 bases, and 10 bases separated the two germline ends. The CDR3 totals 15 residues. In nucleotides, the CDR3 is TGTGCCAGCAGTGAAGATGGAGGGGCTGGAAACACCATATATTTT. Translating gives CASSEDGGAGNTIYF.

The chain employs TRBV5-5 and TRBJ1-5; D is ambiguous. The CDR3 sequence is 14 residues long. Germline CDR1 reads SGHKS; CDR2 reads YYEKEE (reference sequence). Trimming removed 3 bases from V and 3 bases from J, with 10 bases in between. The chain's CDR3 is CASSSLEINQPQHF. The CDR3, as DNA: TGTGCCAGCAGCTCGTTAGAAATCAATCAGCCCCAGCATTTT.

This chain uses TRBV3-1 (or the pseudogene TRBV3-2) with TRBJ2-2; TRBD1 might be the D (5 bases). Germline CDR1 LGHDT, CDR2 YNNKEL (reference sequence). The CDR3 has 12 residues. Trimming removed 6 bases at V and 6 bases at J, with 8 bases between. The CDR3, as DNA: TGTGCCAGCAGATCAGGGTCCGGGGAGCTGTTTTTT. It encodes CASRSGSGELFF.

The chain links TRBV7-2 to TRBJ2-5; 10 bases match TRBD2. CDR1 SGHTA and CDR2 FQGNSA come from the germline V gene. The CDR3 is 16 residues long. J was trimmed by 7 bases and V by 5 bases; bases with no gene match: 13. CDR3 coding DNA: TGTGCCAGCAGCACGGCGCTACTAGCGGGGATCAGGACCCAGTACTTC. This translates into CASSTALLAGIRTQYF.

The genes are TRBV5-1 and TRBJ2-1, with 9 positions matching TRBD1. The V segment lost 4 bases and the J segment 7 bases; nucleotides outside the gene matches: 6. The CDR3 is made up of 14 amino acids. The germline V gene has CDR1 SGHRS and CDR2 YFSETQ. CDR3: CASSKQGALNEQFF. DNA of the CDR3: TGCGCCAGCAGCAAACAGGGGGCTTTGAATGAGCAGTTCTTC. The variable domain in full, with the rest retrieved from reference TRBV5-1 and TRBJ2-1, is KAGVTQTPRYLIKTRGQQVTLSCSPISGHRSVSWYQQTPGQGLQFLFEYFSETQRNKGNFPGRFSGRQFSNSRSEMNVSTLELGDSALYLCASSKQGALNEQFFGPGTRLTVL.

In this sample, this clone turned up once. The chain combines TRBV27 with TRBJ2-2; D might be TRBD1 (6 bases). CDR1 and CDR2 from the germline V gene are MNHEY and SMNVEV (reference sequence). CDR3 length: 14 amino acids. V dropped 6 bases and J dropped 4 bases, with 12 bases sitting between them. The CDR3 loop is CASRGAPGTGELFF. The CDR3 DNA sequence: TGTGCCAGCAGGGGGGCGCCGGGCACCGGGGAGCTGTTTTTT.

The rearrangement links TRBV7-2 to TRBJ1-2; D perhaps matches TRBD1 (6 bases). CDR3 length equals 14 residues. The ends were cut back, 0 bases at V and 5 bases at J, with 10 bases in the middle. Germline CDR1 is SGHTA and CDR2 is FQGNSA. The CDR3 DNA sequence: TGTGCCAGCAGCTTAGCCCTCGGACAGTATGGCTACACCTTC. Translating it yields CASSLALGQYGYTF.

This chain uses TRBV2 with TRBJ1-5; the D gene is possibly TRBD1 (5 bases). This CDR3 has 15 residues. V lost 4 bases to trimming and J lost 2 bases, with 12 bases between them. Germline-derived CDR1 and CDR2 are SNHLY and FYNNEI. CDR3 bases: TGTGCCAGCAGTGCGCAGGGCTGGGGCAATCAGCCCCAGCATTTT. Translated, it gives CASSAQGWGNQPQHF.

This chain connects TRBV2 to TRBJ1-4; weak D call: TRBD1 (6 bases). CDR1 and CDR2 (germline): SNHLY, FYNNEI. Between the trimmed V and J ends, which lost 6 bases and 10 bases, there was a span of 21 bases. This CDR3 has 15 residues. CDR3 protein: CASRPDSGKGGKLFF. The CDR3, as DNA: TGTGCCAGCAGGCCGGACAGCGGGAAGGGTGGAAAACTGTTTTTT. Filled out from reference TRBV2 and TRBJ1-4, the complete variable domain reads EPEVTQTPSHQVTQMGQEVILRCVPISNHLYFYWYRQILGQKVEFLVSFYNNEISEKSEIFDDQFSVERPDGSNFTLKIRSTKLEDSAMYFCASRPDSGKGGKLFFGSGTQLSVL.

The V and J genes are TRBV6-5 and TRBJ2-1; 7 nucleotides align to TRBD1. Germline CDR1 and CDR2: MNHEY and SVGAGI. V gave up 6 bases and J gave up 4 bases; unmatched junction bases: 9. The CDR3 has 15 residues. The CDR3 loop is CASRVRGGFYNEQFF. The CDR3 DNA sequence: TGTGCCAGCAGAGTAAGAGGGGGCTTTTACAATGAGCAGTTCTTC.